This TCR beta chain is from a study of cytomegalovirus exposure and HLA in healthy donors. The donors were part of the validation cohort, which consisted of under 150 subjects and was separate from the first cohort of about 670 subjects. V lost 4 bases to trimming and J lost 5 bases; unmatched junction nucleotides: 7. CDR3 length equals 14 residues. Germline V gives CDR1 SGHNT, CDR2 YYREEE (reference sequence). Sequenced by immunoSEQ multiplex PCR; TCRdb stores in-frame clones only, minus some. The sample holds hundreds of thousands of clones, around nine tenths seen once. Notes on the study in general: The tendency of first-cohort TCR clusters to co-occur in the 120 or so validation repertoires emerged from a later analysis. Confirmation in vitro established that three CMV-associated chains were specific for CMV antigens.

Details on this clone: Antigen specificity is unknown.

This sequence originates from a man aged 18 to 29 in good health and CMV-seronegative. The V and J genes are TRBV5-4 and TRBJ2-7, with 9 bases aligning to TRBD1. The specimen was PBMCs. The CDR3 DNA follows: TGTGCCAGCAGCCAAGGGACAGGGACGCACGAGCAGTACTTC. Protein sequence: CASSQGTGTHEQYF.